Given below is one T cell receptor (beta chain) in context. This record belongs to a study of blood T cell repertoires in COVID-19. At the level of the study: The cDNA or gDNA used as material had been derived from T cells, B-cell-depleted T cells, or PBMCs.

The table came from immunoSEQ multiplex PCR; TCRdb's copy has only in-frame clones and leaves some out. The sample carries approximately 170,000 clones, approximately 90% recorded once. Per germline, CDR1 MNHEY and CDR2 SMNVEV (reference sequence). This CDR3 comprises 14 residues. V trimming: 3 bases; J trimming: 1 base; junction bases outside the gene matches: 0. The chain combines TRBV27 with TRBJ1-1; 9 bases agree with TRBD1. What was sequenced was peripheral blood. The TCR comes from a man aged 18 to 35 with active or convalescent COVID-19. CDR3 in DNA: TGTGCCAGCAGTTTGACAGGGGGGAACACTGAAGCTTTCTTT. It yields the protein CASSLTGGNTEAFF.